This T cell receptor beta chain is drawn from a study of Graves' ophthalmopathy and Graves' hyperthyroidism. In the study overall: Stable hyperthyroidism denotes an absence of ophthalmopathy throughout 18 months of follow-up. General study points: The authors also found most expanded thyroid clonotypes above 0.001 frequency in blood.

This CDR3 has 12 residues. The germline V gene encodes CDR1 KGHSY and CDR2 FQNENV. Trimming left V 0 bases short and J 8 bases short, with 7 bases between. Hyperthyroidism in these 18- to 65-year-old patients was newly diagnosed, lasting under 2 months. In its sample, this clonotype was seen many times. Its antigen remains unknown. The study amplified TCR beta CDR3 regions using RNA transcripts. Scientists carried out first-round RT-PCR using HTBI primers and then a second-round multiplex PCR. TCRdb reprocessed the multiplex PCR reads via MiXCR and lists one record per CDR3 protein. The repertoire includes around 1.1 million distinct CDR3 sequences, approximately 35% of them detected once, and around 10% sits in the top ten.

The specimen sequenced was peripheral blood or thyroid tissue (not recorded which). The gene calls are TRBV16 and TRBJ1-1; D gene unclear. This receptor was taken from an adult man with Graves' hyperthyroidism. CDR3: CASSQSLEEAFF. The CDR3 region has the DNA TGTGCCAGCAGCCAATCATTGGAGGAAGCTTTCTTT.